This T cell receptor (beta chain) appears in the sequencing data of a study of blood T cell repertoires in COVID-19. Study-wide context: Acute and convalescent COVID-19 samples came from the United States, Italy and Spain. T cells, B-cell-depleted T cells, or PBMCs provided the cDNA or gDNA that served as material.

Germline loops: CDR1 GTSNPN, CDR2 SVGIG (reference sequence). CDR3 size: 14 residues. V lost 2 bases to trimming and J lost 2 bases, with 10 bases between them. The table came from immunoSEQ multiplex PCR; TCRdb's copy has only in-frame clones and leaves some out. The data contain around 400,000 clones, more than 70% of them seen just once; the ten biggest clones take up 2.3%. The sequencing sample was made of peripheral blood. The receptor was isolated from a woman in her sixties or seventies with COVID-19, enrolled during active disease. The chain employs TRBV30 and TRBJ2-1; D is possibly TRBD2 (7 bases). The CDR3 DNA reads TGTGCCTGGAGTCCGGGGGGCCCCTACAATGAGCAGTTCTTC. It specifies CAWSPGGPYNEQFF.